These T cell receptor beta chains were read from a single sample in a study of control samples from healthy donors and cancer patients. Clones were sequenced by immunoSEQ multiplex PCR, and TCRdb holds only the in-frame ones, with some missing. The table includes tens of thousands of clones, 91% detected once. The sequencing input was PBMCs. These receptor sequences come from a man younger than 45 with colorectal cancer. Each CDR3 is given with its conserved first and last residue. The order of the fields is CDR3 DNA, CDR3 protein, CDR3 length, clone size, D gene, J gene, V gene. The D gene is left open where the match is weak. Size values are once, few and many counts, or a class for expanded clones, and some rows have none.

CDR3 DNA: TGCGCCAGCAGCTTGATACCGGGACAGTCGAACACTGAAGCTTTCTTT
CDR3 protein: CASSLIPGQSNTEAFF
CDR3 length: 16
clone size: .
D gene: TRBD1
J gene: TRBJ1-1
V gene: TRBV5-1

CDR3 DNA: TGTGCCGTGCAACGGGCCTTCTCTGGAAACACCATATATTTT
CDR3 protein: CAVQRAFSGNTIYF
CDR3 length: 14
clone size: .
D gene: .
J gene: TRBJ1-3
V gene: TRBV6-4

CDR3 DNA: TGTGCCAGTACCTTAGCGGGGGGGCCGAGGAATGAGCAGTTCTTC
CDR3 protein: CASTLAGGPRNEQFF
CDR3 length: 15
clone size: .
D gene: TRBD2
J gene: TRBJ2-1
V gene: TRBV19

CDR3 DNA: TGCGCCAGCAGCCCGGGGACCGTCCGGGGACCCCAGCATTTT
CDR3 protein: CASSPGTVRGPQHF
CDR3 length: 14
clone size: .
D gene: .
J gene: TRBJ1-5
V gene: TRBV5-1

CDR3 DNA: TGTGCCAGCAGCTCAGACAGGGGCCAGAGGGAAAAACTGTTTTTT
CDR3 protein: CASSSDRGQREKLFF
CDR3 length: 15
clone size: .
D gene: TRBD1
J gene: TRBJ1-4
V gene: TRBV11-2

CDR3 DNA: TGTGCCAGCAGTGAACAGCCTAACTACGAGCAGTACTTC
CDR3 protein: CASSEQPNYEQYF
CDR3 length: 13
clone size: .
D gene: .
J gene: TRBJ2-7
V gene: TRBV6-1

CDR3 DNA: TGTGCTAGCAGTCCTACAGGGGCTTTCGACGAGCAGTACTTC
CDR3 protein: CASSPTGAFDEQYF
CDR3 length: 14
clone size: .
D gene: TRBD1
J gene: TRBJ2-7
V gene: TRBV7-7

CDR3 DNA: TGTGCCAGCAGCTTGGATGACGGCCGCTATGGCTACACCTTC
CDR3 protein: CASSLDDGRYGYTF
CDR3 length: 14
clone size: .
D gene: .
J gene: TRBJ1-2
V gene: TRBV5-4

CDR3 DNA: TGTGCCAGCAGCCAGGACCTACCGGGCGGTCGAGCGTACTTC
CDR3 protein: CASSQDLPGGRAYF
CDR3 length: 14
clone size: .
D gene: .
J gene: TRBJ2-5
V gene: TRBV3-1/TRBV3-2

CDR3 DNA: TGTGCCAGTAGTCCAAGGGGGGGTGTTAGCAATCAGCCCCAGCATTTT
CDR3 protein: CASSPRGGVSNQPQHF
CDR3 length: 16
clone size: .
D gene: .
J gene: TRBJ1-5
V gene: TRBV19

CDR3 DNA: TGTGCCAGCAGCCCTCTATTAACAGGGTCCACCGGGGAGCTGTTTTTT
CDR3 protein: CASSPLLTGSTGELFF
CDR3 length: 16
clone size: .
D gene: .
J gene: TRBJ2-2
V gene: TRBV11-2

CDR3 DNA: TGTGCCAGCTCAACTGGGACTAGCGGGGGGCCCACAGATACGCAGTATTTT
CDR3 protein: CASSTGTSGGPTDTQYF
CDR3 length: 17
clone size: .
D gene: TRBD2
J gene: TRBJ2-3
V gene: TRBV18

CDR3 DNA: TGTGCCAGCAGTCCTCAAGTGAACACTGAAGCTTTCTTT
CDR3 protein: CASSPQVNTEAFF
CDR3 length: 13
clone size: .
D gene: .
J gene: TRBJ1-1
V gene: TRBV12-3/TRBV12-4

CDR3 DNA: TGTGCCAGCAGCTTAACAGTAAACACCGGGGAGCTGTTTTTT
CDR3 protein: CASSLTVNTGELFF
CDR3 length: 14
clone size: .
D gene: .
J gene: TRBJ2-2
V gene: TRBV11-3

CDR3 DNA: TGTGCCAGCAGCTTAGGACGTTACTCGGACACTGAAGCTTTCTTT
CDR3 protein: CASSLGRYSDTEAFF
CDR3 length: 15
clone size: .
D gene: .
J gene: TRBJ1-1
V gene: TRBV7-9

CDR3 DNA: TGTGCCAGCTCACCACCGGGAAGGCCATTGATGAACACTGAAGCTTTCTTT
CDR3 protein: CASSPPGRPLMNTEAFF
CDR3 length: 17
clone size: .
D gene: .
J gene: TRBJ1-1
V gene: TRBV18

CDR3 DNA: TGCGCCAGCAGCCAAGTGACGGTGAACACTGAAGCTTTCTTT
CDR3 protein: CASSQVTVNTEAFF
CDR3 length: 14
clone size: .
D gene: .
J gene: TRBJ1-1
V gene: TRBV4-1

CDR3 DNA: TGTGCCAGCAGCTCGCAACTACGAACAGGGGGCTATGGCTACACCTTC
CDR3 protein: CASSSQLRTGGYGYTF
CDR3 length: 16
clone size: .
D gene: TRBD1
J gene: TRBJ1-2
V gene: TRBV9

CDR3 DNA: TGTGCCAGCAGCCCCTCAGGGGAGGATAATTCACCCCTCCACTTT
CDR3 protein: CASSPSGEDNSPLHF
CDR3 length: 15
clone size: .
D gene: .
J gene: TRBJ1-6
V gene: TRBV9

CDR3 DNA: TGTGCCAGCAGTTACTCACAAAACATGGAGACTGAAGCTTTCTTT
CDR3 protein: CASSYSQNMETEAFF
CDR3 length: 15
clone size: .
D gene: .
J gene: TRBJ1-1
V gene: TRBV6-5

CDR3 DNA: TGTGCCAGCAGCTTGGGGAACACCGGGGAGCTGTTTTTT
CDR3 protein: CASSLGNTGELFF
CDR3 length: 13
clone size: .
D gene: .
J gene: TRBJ2-2
V gene: TRBV7-2

CDR3 DNA: TGTGCCAGCAGTTTACGGGTCACAGCTAGTCCACTCCCTGGGGCCAACGTCCTGACTTTC
CDR3 protein: CASSLRVTASPLPGANVLTF
CDR3 length: 20
clone size: .
D gene: .
J gene: TRBJ2-6
V gene: TRBV27

CDR3 DNA: TGTGCCAGCAGCAAAGAGGGGTATCAGCCCCAGCATTTT
CDR3 protein: CASSKEGYQPQHF
CDR3 length: 13
clone size: few
D gene: .
J gene: TRBJ1-5
V gene: TRBV7-8

CDR3 DNA: TGCGCCAGCAGCCCAACAGTGACCGGGGAGCTGTTTTTT
CDR3 protein: CASSPTVTGELFF
CDR3 length: 13
clone size: .
D gene: .
J gene: TRBJ2-2
V gene: TRBV4-3

CDR3 DNA: TGTGCCAGCAGTCGTTGGTACAAGCCGGGAGCCACTGAAGCTTTCTTT
CDR3 protein: CASSRWYKPGATEAFF
CDR3 length: 16
clone size: .
D gene: .
J gene: TRBJ1-1
V gene: TRBV6-6

CDR3 DNA: TGTGCCAGCCTAAGCGCGGTGGGTGAAGCTTTCTTT
CDR3 protein: CASLSAVGEAFF
CDR3 length: 12
clone size: .
D gene: .
J gene: TRBJ1-1
V gene: TRBV5-4

CDR3 DNA: TGTGCCAGCAGTTGGGGCTCCTACGAGCAGTACTTC
CDR3 protein: CASSWGSYEQYF
CDR3 length: 12
clone size: .
D gene: .
J gene: TRBJ2-7
V gene: TRBV12-3/TRBV12-4

CDR3 DNA: TGTGCCAGCAGTGAAATGATCTTGGAGGGCATTCAGTACTTC
CDR3 protein: CASSEMILEGIQYF
CDR3 length: 14
clone size: .
D gene: .
J gene: TRBJ2-4
V gene: TRBV6-1

CDR3 DNA: TGTGCCAGCAGCGCCTCAGGGTTAAGGGAGACCCAGTACTTC
CDR3 protein: CASSASGLRETQYF
CDR3 length: 14
clone size: .
D gene: .
J gene: TRBJ2-5
V gene: TRBV2

CDR3 DNA: TGCGCCAGCAGTGAGTCGACACCAGAAGAGACCCAGTACTTC
CDR3 protein: CASSESTPEETQYF
CDR3 length: 14
clone size: .
D gene: .
J gene: TRBJ2-5
V gene: TRBV10-1

CDR3 DNA: TGTGCCAGCAGACCTCAGGGAAATAGCAATCAGCCCCAGCATTTT
CDR3 protein: CASRPQGNSNQPQHF
CDR3 length: 15
clone size: .
D gene: .
J gene: TRBJ1-5
V gene: TRBV6-5

CDR3 DNA: TGTGCCAGCAGCTTGTTTGGACAGGGGGCGGGTCAGACCCAGTACTTC
CDR3 protein: CASSLFGQGAGQTQYF
CDR3 length: 16
clone size: .
D gene: TRBD1
J gene: TRBJ2-5
V gene: TRBV5-8

CDR3 DNA: TGTGCCAGCAGCAACCGGACAGCTTACTATGGCTACACCTTC
CDR3 protein: CASSNRTAYYGYTF
CDR3 length: 14
clone size: .
D gene: .
J gene: TRBJ1-2
V gene: TRBV3-1/TRBV3-2

CDR3 DNA: TGTGCCAGCAGCTTAAACCTGAACACTGAAGCTTTCTTT
CDR3 protein: CASSLNLNTEAFF
CDR3 length: 13
clone size: .
D gene: .
J gene: TRBJ1-1
V gene: TRBV11-3

CDR3 DNA: TGTGCCAGATCTGGGACAGCTAGCACAGATACGCAGTATTTT
CDR3 protein: CARSGTASTDTQYF
CDR3 length: 14
clone size: .
D gene: TRBD1
J gene: TRBJ2-3
V gene: TRBV2

CDR3 DNA: TGTGCCACCAGCAGAGGGACTAGTGGGGCCAACGTCCTGACTTTC
CDR3 protein: CATSRGTSGANVLTF
CDR3 length: 15
clone size: .
D gene: TRBD2
J gene: TRBJ2-6
V gene: TRBV15

CDR3 DNA: TGTGCCAGCAGCTTAATTCGGACAGGGGGATCTGGCTACACCTTC
CDR3 protein: CASSLIRTGGSGYTF
CDR3 length: 15
clone size: once
D gene: TRBD1
J gene: TRBJ1-2
V gene: TRBV7-2

CDR3 DNA: TGCGCCAGCAGCCGTTTCTTAGCGGGGGTTGCCAAAAACATTCAGTACTTC
CDR3 protein: CASSRFLAGVAKNIQYF
CDR3 length: 17
clone size: few
D gene: TRBD2
J gene: TRBJ2-4
V gene: TRBV4-1

CDR3 DNA: TGTGCCAGCAGCCAAGCGGACAGGATGTATGGCTACACCTTC
CDR3 protein: CASSQADRMYGYTF
CDR3 length: 14
clone size: .
D gene: TRBD1
J gene: TRBJ1-2
V gene: TRBV3-1/TRBV3-2

CDR3 DNA: TGTGCCAGCAGCCCATTCGTCACGTCGTTACAGGGTGGTGAAAAACTGTTTTTT
CDR3 protein: CASSPFVTSLQGGEKLFF
CDR3 length: 18
clone size: .
D gene: .
J gene: TRBJ1-4
V gene: TRBV3-1/TRBV3-2

CDR3 DNA: TGTGCCAGCAGTGGCACGAGGACTGTCCGGGAGCTGTTTTTT
CDR3 protein: CASSGTRTVRELFF
CDR3 length: 14
clone size: .
D gene: .
J gene: TRBJ2-2
V gene: TRBV27

CDR3 DNA: TGTGCCTGGAGCCAGAGACGGAAGACCCTTTGGGCTTTCTTT
CDR3 protein: CAWSQRRKTLWAFF
CDR3 length: 14
clone size: .
D gene: .
J gene: TRBJ1-1
V gene: TRBV30

CDR3 DNA: TGTGCCAGCAGCCCCGGACAGCTGAACACCGGGGAGCTGTTTTTT
CDR3 protein: CASSPGQLNTGELFF
CDR3 length: 15
clone size: .
D gene: .
J gene: TRBJ2-2
V gene: TRBV5-4

CDR3 DNA: TGCGCCAGCAGCTTGGACGGACATAACACTGAAGCTTTCTTT
CDR3 protein: CASSLDGHNTEAFF
CDR3 length: 14
clone size: .
D gene: .
J gene: TRBJ1-1
V gene: TRBV5-1

CDR3 DNA: TGTGCCAGCAGCCCCCGAGTGGGCTCTTCTAACTATGGCTACACCTTC
CDR3 protein: CASSPRVGSSNYGYTF
CDR3 length: 16
clone size: once
D gene: .
J gene: TRBJ1-2
V gene: TRBV9

CDR3 DNA: TGTGCCAGTCAGGGTATGGGAGGCTCACCCCTCCACTTT
CDR3 protein: CASQGMGGSPLHF
CDR3 length: 13
clone size: .
D gene: .
J gene: TRBJ1-6
V gene: TRBV6-5

CDR3 DNA: TGCGCCAGCAGCTTGGGAGGGGGCTTGGAGAACACTGAAGCTTTCTTT
CDR3 protein: CASSLGGGLENTEAFF
CDR3 length: 16
clone size: .
D gene: TRBD1
J gene: TRBJ1-1
V gene: TRBV5-1

CDR3 DNA: TGTGCCAGCAGTGGGGACAGTACTACGCAGTATTTT
CDR3 protein: CASSGDSTTQYF
CDR3 length: 12
clone size: .
D gene: TRBD1
J gene: TRBJ2-3
V gene: TRBV25-1

CDR3 DNA: TGTGCCACCAGTGACGCGGTAGGATGGGGTGCCTCCTACAATGAGCAGTTCTTC
CDR3 protein: CATSDAVGWGASYNEQFF
CDR3 length: 18
clone size: .
D gene: .
J gene: TRBJ2-1
V gene: TRBV24-1

CDR3 DNA: TGTGCCAGCAGTTCTCGGGACAGGCACTCTGGAAACACCATATATTTT
CDR3 protein: CASSSRDRHSGNTIYF
CDR3 length: 16
clone size: .
D gene: TRBD1
J gene: TRBJ1-3
V gene: TRBV27

CDR3 DNA: TGTGCCAGCAGACAACGGGGGGGCTACACCTTC
CDR3 protein: CASRQRGGYTF
CDR3 length: 11
clone size: once
D gene: .
J gene: TRBJ1-2
V gene: TRBV6-5

CDR3 DNA: TGTGCCAGTAGTTATGGGGGCGGTGGGGCCAACGTCCTGACTTTC
CDR3 protein: CASSYGGGGANVLTF
CDR3 length: 15
clone size: .
D gene: .
J gene: TRBJ2-6
V gene: TRBV19

CDR3 DNA: TGCGCCAGCAGCCCTTCCGGGACAGGGAACGAGCAGTACTTC
CDR3 protein: CASSPSGTGNEQYF
CDR3 length: 14
clone size: .
D gene: TRBD1
J gene: TRBJ2-7
V gene: TRBV5-1

CDR3 DNA: TGTGCCAGCAGTGATCGCCCTGGGAACACTGAAGCTTTCTTT
CDR3 protein: CASSDRPGNTEAFF
CDR3 length: 14
clone size: .
D gene: .
J gene: TRBJ1-1
V gene: TRBV6-1

CDR3 DNA: TGTGCCAGCAGCGTCGGGCTTCTCAAAGAGACCCAGTACTTC
CDR3 protein: CASSVGLLKETQYF
CDR3 length: 14
clone size: once
D gene: .
J gene: TRBJ2-5
V gene: TRBV9